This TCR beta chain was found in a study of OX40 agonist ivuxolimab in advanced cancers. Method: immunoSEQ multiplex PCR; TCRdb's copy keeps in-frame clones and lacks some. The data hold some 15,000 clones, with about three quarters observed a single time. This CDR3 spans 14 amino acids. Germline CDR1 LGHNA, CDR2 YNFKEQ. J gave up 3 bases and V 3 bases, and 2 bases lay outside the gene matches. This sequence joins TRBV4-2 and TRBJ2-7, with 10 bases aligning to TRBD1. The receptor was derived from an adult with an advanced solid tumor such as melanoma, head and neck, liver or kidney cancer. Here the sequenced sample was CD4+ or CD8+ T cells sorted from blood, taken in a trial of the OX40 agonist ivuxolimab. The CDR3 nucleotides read TGTGCCAGCAGCCAGGGGACAGGGGTCTACGAGCAGTACTTC. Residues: CASSQGTGVYEQYF.